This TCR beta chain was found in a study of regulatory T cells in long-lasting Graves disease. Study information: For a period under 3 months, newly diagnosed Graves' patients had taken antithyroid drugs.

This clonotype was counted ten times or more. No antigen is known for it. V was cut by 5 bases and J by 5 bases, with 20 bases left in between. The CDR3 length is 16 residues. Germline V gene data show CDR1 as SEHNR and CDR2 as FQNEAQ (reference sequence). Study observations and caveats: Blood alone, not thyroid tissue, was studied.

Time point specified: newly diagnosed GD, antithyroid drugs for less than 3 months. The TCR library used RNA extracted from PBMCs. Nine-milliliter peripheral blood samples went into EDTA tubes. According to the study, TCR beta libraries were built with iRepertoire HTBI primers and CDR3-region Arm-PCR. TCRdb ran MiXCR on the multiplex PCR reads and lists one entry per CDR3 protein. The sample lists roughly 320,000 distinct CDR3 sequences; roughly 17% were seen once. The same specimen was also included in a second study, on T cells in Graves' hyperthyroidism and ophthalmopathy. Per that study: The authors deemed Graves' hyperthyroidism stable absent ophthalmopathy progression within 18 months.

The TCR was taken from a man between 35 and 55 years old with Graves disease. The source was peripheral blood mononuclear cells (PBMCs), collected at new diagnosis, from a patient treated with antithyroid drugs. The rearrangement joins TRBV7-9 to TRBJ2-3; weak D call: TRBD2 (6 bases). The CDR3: CASSLERGLSRDTQYF. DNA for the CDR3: TGTGCCAGCAGCCTCGAAAGGGGACTTTCCCGAGATACGCAGTATTTT.